The subject of this entry is one T cell receptor (beta chain). This table comes from immunoSEQ multiplex PCR, and its TCRdb copy is limited to in-frame clones, with some not included. The data contain 120,000 to 150,000 clones, around 87% of them singletons. The germline V gene has CDR1 LGHDT and CDR2 YNNKEL (reference sequence). V lost 4 bases, J lost 0 bases, and 15 bases lay in between. This CDR3 has 17 amino acids. The data were taken from a study of blood T cell repertoires in COVID-19. V usage is TRBV3-1 (or the pseudogene TRBV3-2) and J usage is TRBJ2-2; a possible D gene is TRBD1 (6 bases). The sequence came from a woman aged 40 to 49 with acute or convalescent COVID-19. The sample taken for sequencing was peripheral blood. CDR3 protein: CASSPWTVPPNTGELFF. CDR3 bases: TGTGCCAGCAGCCCATGGACAGTTCCTCCGAACACCGGGGAGCTGTTTTTT.